This T cell receptor beta chain originates from a study of blood T cell repertoires in COVID-19. Study at large: Acute and convalescent COVID-19 specimens originated in the United States, Italy and Spain. T cells, B-cell-depleted T cells, or PBMCs provided the cDNA or gDNA that served as material.

The CDR3 consists of 21 residues. Losses at the gene ends were 2 bases for V and 9 bases for J; bases not matched to a gene: 28. CDR1 is LNHDA, CDR2 SQIVND, per germline (reference sequence). Sequencing used immunoSEQ multiplex PCR; TCRdb keeps in-frame clones, though not all of them. The profile shows 150,000 to 200,000 clones, under 85% of them singletons. Sequenced: peripheral blood. The TCR was taken from an elderly woman with acute or convalescent COVID-19. The chain recombines TRBV19 with TRBJ1-5, with 7 bases that match TRBD1. The CDR3 here is CASSISIFARPDRTPIAPQHF. CDR3 coding DNA: TGTGCCAGTAGTATAAGTATCTTCGCCAGACCGGACAGGACTCCTATCGCGCCCCAGCATTTT.